The 18 T cell receptor beta chains below were found in one sample sequenced in a study of T cells in Graves' hyperthyroidism and ophthalmopathy (dated by TCRdb to between 2018 and 2021). The library was built by means of multiplex PCR. The reads were generated on an Illumina HiSeq 2000. The TCR beta CDR3 regions were amplified from RNA transcripts. For the first round of RT-PCR on the TCR CDR3, the HTBI primer set was used together with the Qiagen OneStep RT-PCR kit. TCRdb reanalyzed the raw reads on its own, using fastp at Q25 for trimming and MiXCR for clone calling, and kept in-frame beta chains. Entries that share a CDR3 protein sequence are merged under the most common genes and DNA. This sample comprises under 400,000 distinct CDR3 sequences, approximately 18% of them detected only once. Roughly 15% of the sample is held by the ten biggest clonotypes. Sample: blood. These receptors were taken from a woman between 35 and 50 years old with Graves' ophthalmopathy.

This clonotype was seen a few times. As the CDR3 is not closed by the conserved phenylalanine or tryptophan, this likely results from a read error. The rearrangement joins TRBV6-2 or TRBV6-3 to TRBJ2-5; perhaps TRBD2 as D (6 bases). The germline V gene has CDR1 MNHEY and CDR2 SVGEGT. The CDR3 loop spans 12 amino acids. V lost 7 bases to trimming and J lost 3 bases, with 9 bases between them. The CDR3 sequence: CASNSGEETQYS. The CDR3 DNA is TGTGCCAGCAACTCGGGAGAAGAGACCCAGTACTCC.

J is TRBJ2-7 and V is TRBV12-3 or TRBV12-4; 11 bases fit TRBD1. The CDR3 runs 13 residues. Unmatched junction bases numbered 4, after V lost 6 bases and J lost 6 bases. For the CDR3, the DNA is TGTGCCAGCAGGGGACAGGGGGTCTCCGAGCAGTACTTC. It specifies CASRGQGVSEQYF.

This clonotype occurred many times. Written as DNA, the CDR3 is TGTGCCAGCAGTTTAGGGACAGGGGGCTATTCACCCCTCCACTTT. Protein: CASSLGTGGYSPLHF. The V call is TRBV27, the J call TRBJ1-6; TRBD1 matches at 12 bases. The CDR3 sequence is 15 residues long. The V gene's germline CDR1 is MNHEY and CDR2 SMNVEV (reference sequence). V gave up 2 bases and J gave up 8 bases; unmatched junction bases: 1.

The sample holds many counts of this clonotype. The rearrangement links TRBV30 to TRBJ2-2; D gene unclear. Looked up from germline, CDR1 is GTSNPN and CDR2 is SVGIG (reference sequence). This CDR3 is 13 amino acids long. Trimming took 1 base from V and 4 from J, leaving 7 bases between them. This CDR3 is CAWSGASTGELFF. CDR3 in DNA: TGTGCCTGGAGTGGGGCGAGCACCGGGGAGCTGTTTTTT.

This clonotype was counted between two and nine times. The rearrangement links TRBV6-1 to TRBJ2-7; D not certain. Trimming cost V 6 bases and J 4 bases, with 22 bases left between them. This CDR3 comprises 16 residues. Looked up from germline, CDR1 is MNHNS and CDR2 is SASEGT. CDR3 nucleotides: TGTGCCAGCAGCCCGAAGATGTTCGTTGACGGGTACGAGCAGTACTTC. Its translation: CASSPKMFVDGYEQYF.

The J gene is TRBJ2-7, the V gene TRBV4-2; D perhaps matches TRBD2 (6 bases). This CDR3 comprises 17 residues. V shed 2 bases and J shed 0 bases, with 17 bases lying between them. From germline, CDR1 is LGHNA and CDR2 YNFKEQ. The CDR3 DNA sequence: TGTGCCAGCAGCCAATTTGAACCGGGACTCATCTCCTACGAGCAGTACTTC. Translated, it gives CASSQFEPGLISYEQYF.

This clonotype was seen at least ten times. The chain employs TRBV20-1 and TRBJ1-3, with unresolved D. CDR3 size: 15 residues. Germline CDR1 and CDR2: DFQATT and SNEGSKA (reference sequence). V gave up 5 bases and J gave up 0 bases, with 14 bases separating them. The CDR3 DNA reads TGCAGTGCTCTACCGACACATCTCTCTGGAAACACCATATATTTT. This codes for CSALPTHLSGNTIYF.

This clonotype appeared many times. The V call is TRBV28, the J call TRBJ1-5; 7 nucleotides align to TRBD1. The CDR3 runs to 15 residues. Looked up from germline, CDR1 is MDHEN and CDR2 is SYDVKM. V was clipped by 3 bases and J by 3 bases; unmatched bases: 5. CDR3 nucleotide sequence: TGTGCCAGCAGTTTGATCAGGGGGTTCAATCAGCCCCAGCATTTT. As protein: CASSLIRGFNQPQHF.

This chain joins TRBV28 and TRBJ2-5; D not resolved. The V gene's germline CDR1 is MDHEN and CDR2 SYDVKM. V was clipped by 10 bases and J by 4 bases, with 19 bases between them. The CDR3 has 14 residues. In nucleotides, the CDR3 is TGTGCCACCAAGCTCTACGGACCGCGAGAGACCCAGTACTTC. It yields the protein CATKLYGPRETQYF.

This clonotype was counted ten times or more. This chain links TRBV29-1 with TRBJ1-1; D may be TRBD1 (6 bases). The CDR3 runs 14 residues. V dropped 7 bases and J dropped 1 base, with 16 bases sitting between them. CDR1 is SQVTM, CDR2 ANQGSEA, per germline. DNA for the CDR3: TGCAGCGGGACGAACAGGGCTCAGAACACTGAAGCTTTCTTT. Translating gives CSGTNRAQNTEAFF.

This clonotype was seen ten or more times. The chain is built from TRBV6-2 or TRBV6-3 and TRBJ2-7, with TRBD2 matching 8 bases. In germline, CDR1 is MNHEY, CDR2 SVGEGT. This CDR3 is 18 amino acids long. J lost 2 bases, V lost 0 bases, and 12 bases had no gene match. For the CDR3, the DNA is TGTGCCAGCAGTTACTCGACATCAGGGTTAGCGGGGCCCTACGAGCAGTACTTC. It encodes CASSYSTSGLAGPYEQYF.

There are many counts of this clonotype. CDR3 amino acids: CSSPGDRDQPQHF. The DNA of the CDR3 is TGCAGTAGTCCGGGGGACAGGGATCAGCCCCAGCATTTT. The chain combines TRBV20-1 with TRBJ1-5; TRBD1 aligns across 9 bases. This CDR3 region has 13 residues. The germline V gene has CDR1 DFQATT and CDR2 SNEGSKA (reference sequence). V was clipped by 8 bases and J by 5 bases; unmatched bases: 7.

With regard to this clonotype: The junction differs from germline at one of its ends, possibly a read error. The gene calls are TRBV6-1 and TRBJ1-2; no reliable D call. The germline V gene has CDR1 MNHNS and CDR2 SASEGT. The CDR3 runs 13 residues. CDR3 residues: CASSAGAIYGYNF. The CDR3 nucleotides are TGTGCCAGCAGTGCCGGTGCGATCTATGGCTACAACTTC.

This clonotype was counted at least ten times. This chain connects TRBV12-3 or TRBV12-4 to TRBJ1-2, with D unclear. V dropped 0 bases and J dropped 14 bases, with 16 bases sitting between them. The CDR3 runs to 13 residues. The CDR3 coding sequence is TGTGCCAGCAGTTTAGCCCCCCTGGAAGCGCGAACCTTC. Amino acids: CASSLAPLEARTF.

This clonotype showed up many times. This chain uses TRBV5-1 with TRBJ2-2; the match to TRBD2 covers 15 bases. Germline-derived CDR1 and CDR2 are SGHRS and YFSETQ. The CDR3 has 19 amino acids. V was clipped by 3 bases and J by 5 bases; unmatched bases: 11. The chain's CDR3 is CASSSRTSGRALATGELFF. The CDR3 DNA reads TGCGCCAGCAGCTCGAGGACTAGCGGGAGGGCCCTCGCGACCGGGGAGCTGTTTTTT.

At least ten counts were recorded for this clonotype. The chain recombines TRBV6-2 or TRBV6-3 with TRBJ2-7; 8 nucleotides line up with TRBD2. The CDR3 contains 14 residues. CDR1 is MNHEY and CDR2 is SVGEGT in the germline V gene. V dropped 5 bases and J dropped 2; count of bases not matched to a gene: 5. CDR3 loop: CASSHGGATYEQYF. In nucleotides, the CDR3 is TGTGCCAGCAGTCACGGGGGGGCCACCTACGAGCAGTACTTC.

The table lists this clonotype with many counts. The rearrangement uses TRBV2 and TRBJ1-1; possibly TRBD1 for D (5 bases). The V end was cut by 8 bases, the J end by 5 bases, with 18 bases between. Germline CDR1 SNHLY, CDR2 FYNNEI. CDR3 size: 14 residues. In DNA form, the CDR3 reads TGTGCCAGCGGCCCTTTTGGGGGGGGAACTGAAGCTTTCTTT. Encoded protein: CASGPFGGGTEAFF. Full variable domain (rest looked up from reference TRBV2 and TRBJ1-1): EPEVTQTPSHQVTQMGQEVILRCVPISNHLYFYWYRQILGQKVEFLVSFYNNEISEKSEIFDDQFSVERPDGSNFTLKIRSTKLEDSAMYFCASGPFGGGTEAFFGQGTRLTVV.

This clonotype appeared many times. This sequence joins TRBV28 and TRBJ2-5, with D unclear. CDR3 length: 13 residues. V dropped 2 bases and J dropped 1 base, with 5 bases sitting between them. Germline assignment: CDR1 MDHEN and CDR2 SYDVKM. DNA of the CDR3: TGTGCCAGCAGTTTAGCTGCCCAAGAGACCCAGTACTTC. Translation: CASSLAAQETQYF.